These T cell receptor beta chains were read from a single sample in a study of blood T cell repertoires in COVID-19. TCRdb's table, derived via immunoSEQ multiplex PCR, lists solely in-frame clones and lacks some. The data show fewer than 250,000 clones, with around nine tenths seen just once and around 1.5% held by the top ten. The material sequenced was peripheral blood. Receptor source: a woman aged 55-69 years who had recovered from COVID-19. The CDR3 runs from the conserved cysteine through the conserved F or W. D genes are given only for firm matches. Clone sizes are given selectively: once, few, many, or a class where the clone is expanded.

v_gene: TRBV28
d_gene: TRBD1
abundance: -
j_gene: TRBJ1-1
CDR3nt: TGTGCCAGCAGTTTAACAGGGGGAGACACTGAAGCTTTCTTT
CDR3aa: CASSLTGGDTEAFF

v_gene: TRBV29-1
d_gene: TRBD2
abundance: few
j_gene: TRBJ2-5
CDR3nt: TGCAGCGTTCCTAGCGGGGGACAAGAGACCCAGTACTTC
CDR3aa: CSVPSGGQETQYF

v_gene: TRBV28
d_gene: -
abundance: -
j_gene: TRBJ1-1
CDR3nt: TGTGCCAGCAGTTTATTCCCGGCTGAAGCTTTCTTT
CDR3aa: CASSLFPAEAFF

v_gene: TRBV6-4
d_gene: -
abundance: -
j_gene: TRBJ1-1
CDR3nt: TGTGCCAGCAGTGCCACAGGGCACACTGAAGCTTTCTTT
CDR3aa: CASSATGHTEAFF

v_gene: TRBV6-5
d_gene: -
abundance: -
j_gene: TRBJ2-3
CDR3nt: TGTGCCAGCCGCCGGGAACCCTTAGGGGATACGCAGTATTTT
CDR3aa: CASRREPLGDTQYF

v_gene: TRBV9
d_gene: -
abundance: -
j_gene: TRBJ1-6
CDR3nt: TGTGCCAGCAGCACCCAAAGGGGGGGTTTCAGTAATTCACCCCTCCACTTT
CDR3aa: CASSTQRGGFSNSPLHF

v_gene: TRBV3-1/TRBV3-2
d_gene: -
abundance: -
j_gene: TRBJ1-1
CDR3nt: TGTGCCAGCAGCCCGACTCTATCTGGGACTGAAGCTTTCTTT
CDR3aa: CASSPTLSGTEAFF

v_gene: TRBV11-2
d_gene: -
abundance: -
j_gene: TRBJ1-2
CDR3nt: TGTGCCAGCAGCCGTAATGGCTACACCTTC
CDR3aa: CASSRNGYTF

v_gene: TRBV7-9
d_gene: -
abundance: once
j_gene: TRBJ2-1
CDR3nt: TGTGCCAGCAGCCCTAAAGCCCAGGGAAAGATCGATGAGCAGTTCTTC
CDR3aa: CASSPKAQGKIDEQFF

v_gene: TRBV2
d_gene: -
abundance: -
j_gene: TRBJ1-2
CDR3nt: TGTGCCAGCAGTGAGGGCGTATCCTATGGCTACACCTTC
CDR3aa: CASSEGVSYGYTF

v_gene: TRBV28
d_gene: -
abundance: -
j_gene: TRBJ2-3
CDR3nt: TGTGCCAGCCTTAGGGGGAACCCCGGAGATACGCAGTATTTT
CDR3aa: CASLRGNPGDTQYF

v_gene: TRBV7-2
d_gene: -
abundance: -
j_gene: TRBJ1-4
CDR3nt: TGTGCCAGCAGGGCCAGGGGTGGGCCTAATGAAAAACTGTTTTTT
CDR3aa: CASRARGGPNEKLFF

v_gene: TRBV6-5
d_gene: -
abundance: -
j_gene: TRBJ1-1
CDR3nt: TGTGCCAGCAGCTGGACAGCGAACACTGAAGCTTTCTTT
CDR3aa: CASSWTANTEAFF

v_gene: TRBV6-5
d_gene: -
abundance: -
j_gene: TRBJ2-3
CDR3nt: TGTGCCAGCACTGTTTACTCCACAGATACGCAGTATTTT
CDR3aa: CASTVYSTDTQYF

v_gene: TRBV7-2
d_gene: TRBD2
abundance: -
j_gene: TRBJ2-7
CDR3nt: TGTGCCAGCACCGAGGGGACTATTCCCTACGAGCAGTACTTC
CDR3aa: CASTEGTIPYEQYF

v_gene: TRBV21-1
d_gene: -
abundance: -
j_gene: TRBJ2-4
CDR3nt: TGTGCCACCCATACAGGGTGCCTGCCTTACTTAGACAAAAACATTCAGTACTTC
CDR3aa: CATHTGCLPYLDKNIQYF